A single sample gave rise to the 10 T cell receptor beta chains below, sequenced in a study of vaccination effects on CD4 cells after COVID-19. These TCRs are of unknown antigen specificity. Using immunoSEQ multiplex PCR, the repertoire was profiled, and TCRdb retains in-frame clones only, with some absent. The sample lists roughly 70,000 clones; around 70% were seen once. Antigen-specific CD4+ T cells expanded by the ViraFEST assay with viral peptide pools were then sequenced. The culture ran for around nine days, and then CD4+ T cells were isolated. PCR-confirmed SARS-CoV-2 infection occurred in the person between March and December 2020. Specimen: CD4+ T cells from PBMCs cultured with HIV peptides, collected before COVID-19 vaccination. Subset of the sample: HIV-1 Nef peptide pool negative control/reference culture. The source of these receptors is a human donor who had a prior SARS-CoV-2 infection.

This clone was seen only a few times. The chain employs TRBV5-1 and TRBJ2-7; 9 nucleotides align to TRBD1. The length of the CDR3 is 16 residues. CDR1 and CDR2 (germline): SGHRS, YFSETQ. J gave up 2 bases and V 3 bases, and 9 bases lay outside the gene matches. CDR3 in DNA: TGCGCCAGCAGCTCCCCTGAAAGGACAGGGGCCTACGAGCAGTACTTC. It yields the protein CASSSPERTGAYEQYF. Full variable domain (remainder filled in from reference TRBV5-1 and TRBJ2-7): KAGVTQTPRYLIKTRGQQVTLSCSPISGHRSVSWYQQTPGQGLQFLFEYFSETQRNKGNFPGRFSGRQFSNSRSEMNVSTLELGDSALYLCASSSPERTGAYEQYFGPGTRLTVT.

This chain links TRBV5-1 with TRBJ2-3, with D hard to call. The CDR3 has 14 amino acids. Trimming took off 0 bases at V and 2 bases at J, with 7 bases between the two ends. Germline V gives CDR1 SGHRS, CDR2 YFSETQ. The CDR3 nucleotides read TGCGCCAGCAGCTTGGCCGGACCCACAGATACGCAGTATTTT. Translation gives CASSLAGPTDTQYF.

The chain carries TRBV5-1 and TRBJ2-7; tentatively, D is TRBD1 (5 bases). Trimming took 1 base from V and 6 from J, leaving 14 bases between them. The CDR3 has 14 residues. In germline, CDR1 is SGHRS, CDR2 YFSETQ. As DNA, the CDR3 is TGCGCCAGCAGCTTGCTAGGGGTGGAAGGCGAGCAGTACTTC. Its protein product is CASSLLGVEGEQYF.

The chain links TRBV7-3 to TRBJ2-2; D is ambiguous. The CDR3 runs to 14 residues. Trimming took off 3 bases at V and 6 bases at J, with 11 bases between the two ends. CDR1 is SGHTA and CDR2 is FQGTGA in the germline V gene. The CDR3 spells CASSLDRSSGELFF. The DNA of the CDR3 is TGTGCCAGCAGCTTGGATAGGAGCTCCGGGGAGCTGTTTTTT.

This clone was seen a handful of times. The chain is built from TRBV11-2 and TRBJ2-7; 11 bases fit TRBD2. V gave up 5 bases and J gave up 4 bases; unmatched junction bases: 10. The CDR3 is 16 amino acids. Germline CDR1 reads SGHAT; CDR2 reads FQNNGV. CDR3 nucleotide sequence: TGTGCCAGCAGCCGTATAGCGGGAGGGCTGAGTTACGAGCAGTACTTC. Amino acid sequence: CASSRIAGGLSYEQYF.

V gene TRBV9 combines with J gene TRBJ2-1; 9 nucleotides line up with TRBD2. The CDR3 sequence is 15 residues long. CDR1 is SGDLS and CDR2 is YYNGEE in the germline V gene. After removal of 0 bases from V and 7 bases from J, the junction contained 5 bases not matched to a gene. CDR3 protein: CASSVASGAGNEQFF. The CDR3 region has the DNA TGTGCCAGCAGCGTAGCTAGCGGGGCCGGGAATGAGCAGTTCTTC.

This clone was observed a few times. The chain is built from TRBV7-2 and TRBJ1-6; D call uncertain. Germline CDR1 reads SGHTA; CDR2 reads FQGNSA. V was shortened by 5 bases and J by 10 bases, with 12 bases between the two germline ends. The CDR3 extends over 13 amino acids. CDR3 sequence: CASSMEGGSPLHF. CDR3 in DNA: TGTGCCAGCAGCATGGAGGGCGGGTCACCCCTCCACTTT.

The chain combines TRBV2 with TRBJ2-7; maybe TRBD2 (5 bases). The ends were cut back, 2 bases at V and 2 bases at J, with 7 bases in the middle. CDR3 length: 13 residues. Germline V gene sequence: CDR1 SNHLY, CDR2 FYNNEI. As DNA, the CDR3 is TGTGCCAGCAGTGAACGAGGGCCCTACGAGCAGTACTTC. As protein: CASSERGPYEQYF.

The chain carries TRBV5-4 and TRBJ2-3; no clear D gene. Germline CDR1 SGHNT, CDR2 YYREEE (reference sequence). V lost 2 bases and J 0 bases, leaving 10 bases between the germline ends. This CDR3 has 15 residues. The CDR3: CASSLQTSSTDTQYF. CDR3 sequence (DNA): TGTGCCAGCAGCTTACAGACATCTAGCACAGATACGCAGTATTTT.

The chain joins TRBV5-4 to TRBJ2-1; 10 bases are a match to TRBD1. Germline-derived CDR1 and CDR2 are SGHNT and YYREEE (reference sequence). CDR3 length: 18 residues. Trimming at V came to 4 bases and at J to 6 bases, leaving 16 bases not matched to a gene. The chain's CDR3 is CASSGSGQGFVPSNEQFF. The CDR3 bases are TGTGCCAGCAGCGGGTCGGGACAGGGGTTCGTTCCGTCCAATGAGCAGTTCTTC.